The entry below describes one T cell receptor beta chain. The sample is drawn from a study of blood T cells in healthy people across ages. A second PCR, run for roughly 7 to 11 cycles, used a sample-barcoded 5' primer plus a J-beta primer mix. Using its own MiXCR run on the 5' RACE reads, TCRdb lists one record per CDR3 protein. Of 1.5 million to 2 million distinct CDR3 sequences listed, 30% to 35% are singletons. The CDR3 runs 14 residues. The V gene's germline CDR1 is MNHEY and CDR2 SVGAGI. V was clipped by 2 bases and J by 6 bases, with 8 bases between them. The clonotype was recovered from a woman aged 25 to 39 in good health. The chain couples TRBV6-5 to TRBJ1-6; D ambiguous. Sequencing used blood. In nucleotides, the CDR3 is TGTGCCAGCAGTTACCGGACGGCTAATTCACCCCTCCACTTT. Translated: CASSYRTANSPLHF.